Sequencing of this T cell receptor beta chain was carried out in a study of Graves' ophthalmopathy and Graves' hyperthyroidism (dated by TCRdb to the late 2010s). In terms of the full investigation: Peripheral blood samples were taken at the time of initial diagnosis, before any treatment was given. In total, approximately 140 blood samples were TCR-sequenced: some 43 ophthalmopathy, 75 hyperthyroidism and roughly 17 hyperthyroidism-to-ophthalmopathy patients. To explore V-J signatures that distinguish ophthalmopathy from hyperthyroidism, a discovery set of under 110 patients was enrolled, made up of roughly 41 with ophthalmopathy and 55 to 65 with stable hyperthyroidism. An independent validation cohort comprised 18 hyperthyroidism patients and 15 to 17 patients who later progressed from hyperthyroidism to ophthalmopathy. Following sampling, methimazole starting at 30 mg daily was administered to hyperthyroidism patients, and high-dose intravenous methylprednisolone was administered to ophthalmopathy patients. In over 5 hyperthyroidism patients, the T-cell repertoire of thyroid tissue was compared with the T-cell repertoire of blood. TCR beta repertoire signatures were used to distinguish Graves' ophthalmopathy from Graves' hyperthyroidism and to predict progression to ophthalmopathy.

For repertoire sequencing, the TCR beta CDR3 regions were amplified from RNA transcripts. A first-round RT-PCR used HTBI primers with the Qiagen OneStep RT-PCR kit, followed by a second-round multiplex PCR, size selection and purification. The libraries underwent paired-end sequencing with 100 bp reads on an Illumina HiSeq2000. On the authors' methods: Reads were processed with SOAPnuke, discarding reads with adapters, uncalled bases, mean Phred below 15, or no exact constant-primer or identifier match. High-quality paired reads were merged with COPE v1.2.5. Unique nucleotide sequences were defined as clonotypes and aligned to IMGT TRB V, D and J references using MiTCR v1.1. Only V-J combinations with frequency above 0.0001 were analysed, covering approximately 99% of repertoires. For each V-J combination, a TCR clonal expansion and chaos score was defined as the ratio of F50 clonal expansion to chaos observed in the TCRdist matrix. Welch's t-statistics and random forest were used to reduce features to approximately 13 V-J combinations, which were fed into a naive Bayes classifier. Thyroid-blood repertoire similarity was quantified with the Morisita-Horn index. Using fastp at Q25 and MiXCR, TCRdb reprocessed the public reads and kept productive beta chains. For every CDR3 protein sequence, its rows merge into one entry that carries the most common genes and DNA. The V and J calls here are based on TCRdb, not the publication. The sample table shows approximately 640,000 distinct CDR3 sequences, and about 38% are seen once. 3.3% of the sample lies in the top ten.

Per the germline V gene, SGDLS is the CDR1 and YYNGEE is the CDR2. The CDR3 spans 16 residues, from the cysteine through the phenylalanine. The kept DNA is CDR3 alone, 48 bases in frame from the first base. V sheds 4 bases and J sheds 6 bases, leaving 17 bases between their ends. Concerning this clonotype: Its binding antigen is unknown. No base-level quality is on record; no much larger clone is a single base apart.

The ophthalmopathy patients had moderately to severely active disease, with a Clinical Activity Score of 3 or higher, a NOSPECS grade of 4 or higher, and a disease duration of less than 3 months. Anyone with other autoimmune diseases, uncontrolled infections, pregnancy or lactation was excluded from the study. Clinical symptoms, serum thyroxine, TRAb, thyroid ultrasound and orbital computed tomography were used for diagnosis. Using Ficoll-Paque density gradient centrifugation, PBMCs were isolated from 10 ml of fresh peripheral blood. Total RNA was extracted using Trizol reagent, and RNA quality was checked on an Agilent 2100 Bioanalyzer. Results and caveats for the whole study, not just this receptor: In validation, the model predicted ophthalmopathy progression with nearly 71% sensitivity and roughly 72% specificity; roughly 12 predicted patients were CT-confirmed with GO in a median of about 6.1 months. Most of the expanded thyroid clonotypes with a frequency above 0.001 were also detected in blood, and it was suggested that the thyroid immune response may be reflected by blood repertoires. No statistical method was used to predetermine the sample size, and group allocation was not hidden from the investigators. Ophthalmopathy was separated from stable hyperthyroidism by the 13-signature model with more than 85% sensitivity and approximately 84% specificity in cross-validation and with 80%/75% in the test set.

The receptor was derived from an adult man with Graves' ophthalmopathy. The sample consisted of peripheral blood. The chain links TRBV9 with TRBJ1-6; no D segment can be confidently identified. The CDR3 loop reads CASSLVGLGINSPLHF. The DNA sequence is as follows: TGTGCCAGCAGCTTAGTGGGTCTGGGTATTAATTCACCCCTCCACTTT.